This T cell receptor beta chain was identified in a study of cytomegalovirus exposure and HLA in healthy donors. The study, taken as a whole, reports: A subsequent analysis found that TCR clusters from the first cohort also tended to co-occur in the roughly 120 validation repertoires, with about 94% of cluster scores above 0.

Note on this clone: The antigen is not known.

The V and J ends lost 2 bases and 6 bases, in that order; junction bases with no gene match: 11. The CDR3 runs 18 residues. Germline V gene data show CDR1 as LNHNV and CDR2 as YYDKDF (reference sequence). Clones were read by immunoSEQ multiplex PCR, and TCRdb kept only the in-frame ones, dropping some. The repertoire consists of 220,000 or so clones, with less than 90% occurring once and the leading ten covering 4.5% to 7%. The source material was PBMCs. This receptor was identified in a woman in her late teens or twenties in good health and CMV-seronegative. This chain connects TRBV15 to TRBJ1-5; TRBD1 matches 12 bases. CDR3 nucleotides: TGTGCCACCAGCAGAAAAATTCGGGGACAGGGGGCCGGTCAGCCCCAGCATTTT. This codes for CATSRKIRGQGAGQPQHF.